Below are 5 T cell receptor beta chains sequenced from a single sample in a study of monozygotic twins with inflammatory bowel disease (dated by TCRdb to between 2017 and 2020). The library relied on 5' RACE. TCRdb lists the instrument as Illumina HiSeq 2500. The reads went through TCRdb reprocessing, and each CDR3 protein sequence gets one entry with no DNA. This sample's table carries just over 300,000 distinct CDR3 sequences. The ten most abundant clones make up 5.6% of the sample. The specimen was blood. The receptor set was obtained from a human donor with ulcerative colitis or Crohn's disease, or a healthy co-twin of an affected twin (not recorded which).

The rearrangement uses TRBV28 and TRBJ2-7. Germline V gene sequence: CDR1 MDHEN, CDR2 SYDVKM. The CDR3 spans 15 residues. This chain's CDR3 is CASSRSGTEAYEQYF.

This chain connects TRBV7-6 to TRBJ2-5. The CDR3 spans 14 residues. Germline values: CDR1 SGHVS, CDR2 FNYEAQ. This chain's CDR3 is CASSLAVTQGTQYF.

The rearrangement links TRBV5-1 to TRBJ1-2; TCRdb names TRBD1, which stays unverified in the absence of DNA. Germline-derived CDR1 and CDR2 are SGHRS and YFSETQ. This CDR3 comprises 16 residues. The CDR3 spells CASSSGGSQANYGYTF. Complete variable domain (other parts from reference TRBV5-1 and TRBJ1-2): KAGVTQTPRYLIKTRGQQVTLSCSPISGHRSVSWYQQTPGQGLQFLFEYFSETQRNKGNFPGRFSGRQFSNSRSEMNVSTLELGDSALYLCASSSGGSQANYGYTFGSGTRLTVV.

The V call is TRBV12-3 or TRBV12-4, the J call TRBJ1-2; the TCRdb D gene call, TRBD1, has no DNA to confirm it. The CDR3 consists of 12 residues. The CDR3 loop reads CASSRQSYGYTF.

The V and J genes are TRBV10-3 and TRBJ2-4. Germline loops: CDR1 ENHRY, CDR2 SYGVKD. This CDR3 is built from 16 residues. The CDR3 sequence: CAISESGVGYKNIQYF.